A selection of T cell receptor beta chains follows, all from one sample in a study of blood T cell repertoires in COVID-19. Assay: immunoSEQ multiplex PCR; the TCRdb copy retains only in-frame clones and omits some. The data hold about 670,000 clones, with 75% to 90% observed a single time. The sequencing input was peripheral blood. These receptors were taken from a woman aged 18-35 years with acute or convalescent COVID-19. Both conserved end residues are part of each CDR3. Each record gives: D gene, clone size, V gene, J gene, CDR3 protein, CDR3 DNA. D genes are given only for firm matches. Size tells how often a clone was seen (once, few, many) or the class of an expanded clone, and some rows leave it out.

TRBD1	NA	TRBV2	TRBJ1-2	CASSEQGTGNGYTF	TGTGCCAGCAGTGAACAGGGGACAGGGAATGGCTACACCTTC
TRBD1	NA	TRBV6-5	TRBJ1-2	CASSYSGQGRGYTF	TGTGCCAGCAGTTACTCAGGACAGGGGAGGGGCTACACCTTC
NA	NA	TRBV4-3	TRBJ1-2	CASSQGSGLNYGYTF	TGCGCCAGCAGCCAAGGGTCTGGCTTAAACTATGGCTACACCTTC
TRBD1	NA	TRBV29-1	TRBJ2-7	CSVVAQGVDEQYF	TGCAGCGTTGTAGCGCAGGGGGTCGACGAGCAGTACTTC
TRBD1	few	TRBV4-1	TRBJ1-2	CASSQGQTVAYGYTF	TGCGCCAGCAGCCAGGGACAGACAGTCGCGTATGGCTACACCTTC
NA	NA	TRBV29-1	TRBJ1-2	CSVRNPGHLYGYTF	TGCAGCGTTCGAAACCCGGGACATCTCTATGGCTACACCTTC
TRBD1	NA	TRBV25-1	TRBJ1-2	CASSDLGQGASGYTF	TGTGCCAGCAGTGACCTAGGACAGGGGGCGAGTGGCTACACCTTC
NA	NA	TRBV29-1	TRBJ1-2	CSFRTALNYGYTF	TGCAGCTTTCGGACAGCATTGAACTATGGCTACACCTTC
NA	NA	TRBV19	TRBJ2-7	CASSIADAYEQYF	TGTGCCAGTAGTATAGCAGATGCCTACGAGCAGTACTTC
TRBD2	NA	TRBV7-9	TRBJ2-1	CASSLDTGTSNEQFF	TGTGCCAGCAGCTTGGACACCGGGACTAGCAATGAGCAGTTCTTC
TRBD1	NA	TRBV5-1	TRBJ1-4	CASSLTGTGNEKLFF	TGCGCCAGCAGCCTGACCGGGACAGGCAATGAAAAACTGTTTTTT
TRBD2	NA	TRBV9	TRBJ2-7	CASSVEGGGRGEQYF	TGTGCCAGCAGCGTAGAGGGCGGGGGTAGGGGCGAGCAGTACTTC
NA	NA	TRBV13	TRBJ1-3	CASSSRGLGGNTIYF	TGTGCCAGCAGCTCCAGGGGCCTCGGTGGAAACACCATATATTTT
NA	NA	TRBV18	TRBJ1-4	CASRGGNEKLFF	TGTGCCAGCCGCGGGGGAAATGAAAAACTGTTTTTT
NA	NA	TRBV5-6	TRBJ2-2	CASSFVFLGELFF	TGTGCCAGCAGCTTTGTCTTTTTGGGGGAGCTGTTTTTT
NA	once	TRBV6-6	TRBJ2-5	CATRVGQLLRAETQYF	TGTGCCACCCGAGTTGGGCAGCTATTACGCGCGGAGACCCAGTACTTC
TRBD2	NA	TRBV5-1	TRBJ2-2	CASSLTSGGVNTGELFF	TGCGCCAGCAGCTTGACTAGCGGGGGGGTGAACACCGGGGAGCTGTTTTTT
TRBD1	NA	TRBV6-2/TRBV6-3	TRBJ2-7	CASSQTGDEQYF	TGTGCCAGCAGTCAGACAGGGGACGAGCAGTACTTC